This T cell receptor beta chain was observed in a study of T cells in Graves' hyperthyroidism and ophthalmopathy (dated by TCRdb to the late 2010s). At the level of the whole study: Peripheral blood was sampled at the time of initial diagnosis, prior to any treatment. To identify distinguishing TCR V-J signatures, a discovery cohort of roughly 100 patients was used, comprising 40 to 45 with Graves' ophthalmopathy and roughly 60 with stable Graves' hyperthyroidism. Prospective prediction of ophthalmopathy was tested in an independent validation cohort of under 20 hyperthyroidism patients and approximately 17 patients who later progressed to ophthalmopathy. For training and testing, the approximately 92 patients in the discovery cohort were randomly divided in a 7:3 ratio. In addition, the study compared T-cell repertoires in thyroid tissue and in blood from five or six Graves' hyperthyroidism patients. After sampling, hyperthyroidism patients received methimazole starting at 30 mg daily, and ophthalmopathy patients received high-dose intravenous methylprednisolone. The paper reports TCR Vbeta CDR3 sequencing of 135 peripheral blood samples: some 44 ophthalmopathy, fewer than 80 hyperthyroidism and approximately 17 progressor patients.

The TCR beta CDR3 regions were amplified from RNA transcripts. For the first round of RT-PCR on the TCR CDR3, the HTBI primer set was used together with the Qiagen OneStep RT-PCR kit. A second multiplex PCR round built the libraries, followed by size selection and purification. The libraries were sequenced on an Illumina HiSeq2000 using paired-end 100 bp reads. The study's processing was this. SOAPnuke was used to process the raw data, throwing out any read that contained adapters or uncalled bases, had a mean Phred below 15, or lacked an exact constant-primer or identifier match. COPE v1.2.5 was used to merge high-quality paired reads, and clonotypes were defined as unique nucleotide sequences. MiTCR v1.1 was used to align the clonotypes against IMGT TRBV, TRBD and TRBJ reference segments. The analysis was restricted to V-J combinations with a frequency above 0.0001, which together covered 99% to 99.2% of the repertoires. A TCS score was defined as the ratio of F50 (clonal expansion) to E x V (chaos), with BLOSUM62-based TCRdist applied between CDR3 peptides within each V-J. Welch's t-statistics and random forest reduced just over 500 V-J features to some 14, which were used in a naive Bayes classifier (R e1071). The raw public data were reprocessed by TCRdb itself: fastp quality trimming at Q25, MiXCR clonotype calling, in-frame beta chains only. Rows merge per CDR3 protein into single entries with the most common DNA and genes. The V and J calls were not made by the authors but by TCRdb's processing. This sample lists under 400,000 distinct CDR3 sequences; around 18% were detected once. The ten largest account for around a sixth of the sample.

The research as a whole found: No statistical method was used to set the sample size in advance, and investigators knew the group allocation. Most expanded thyroid clonotypes (frequency above 0.001) were also detected in blood, suggesting blood repertoires may reflect thyroid immune responses. During validation, the model predicted progression to ophthalmopathy a median of about 5.9 months ahead of onset, with more than 55% sensitivity and 72% to 85% specificity. Ophthalmopathy was separated from stable hyperthyroidism by a 13 V-J signature model, with roughly 88% sensitivity and approximately 84% specificity obtained in cross-validation and 80%/75% obtained in testing.

Ophthalmopathy patients had moderately to severely active disease, with a Clinical Activity Score of 3 or more, a NOSPECS grade of 4 or more, and a disease duration of less than 3 months. Any patient with an uncontrolled infection, another autoimmune disease, pregnancy or lactation was excluded. Diagnoses relied on clinical symptoms, serum thyroxine and TRAb, thyroid ultrasound and orbital computed tomography. PBMCs were separated from roughly 9.6 ml of fresh peripheral blood using Ficoll-Paque density gradient centrifugation. Total RNA was extracted with Trizol reagent, and quality was checked on an Agilent 2100 Bioanalyzer. In this sample, this clonotype turned up a few times. Its binding antigen is unknown. Nothing much larger sits one base from this clone, and base qualities are not available. Sequencing was carried out using blood. This TCR came from a woman aged 40 to 50 with Graves' ophthalmopathy.

CDR3 region: CASSLAGGQTYEQYF. In nucleotides, the sequence is TGTGCCAGCAGCTTAGCGGGAGGCCAAACCTACGAGCAGTACTTC. The chain employs TRBV9 and TRBJ2-7; the junction holds 10 bases that match TRBD2. Based on the germline V gene, the CDR1 and CDR2 sequences are SGDLS and YYNGEE. The CDR3 covers 15 residues, taking in both the cysteine and the phenylalanine. Only CDR3 DNA remains: 45 bases, in frame from the first base. V lost 4 bases and J lost 2 bases, and the count of bases not matched to a germline gene is 6. When the CDR3 is completed using the reference TRBV9 and TRBJ2-7 genes on either side, the full variable domain is DSGVTQTPKHLITATGQRVTLRCSPRSGDLSVYWYQQSLDQGLQFLIQYYNGEERAKGNILERFSAQQFPDLHSELNLSSLELGDSALYFCASSLAGGQTYEQYFGPGTRLTVT.